This T cell receptor beta chain was documented in a study of T-cell reconstitution after alpha-beta-depleted transplantation in children. Germline CDR1 SGHTA, CDR2 FQGTGA. The CDR3 totals 12 residues. V was clipped by 4 bases and J by 8 bases; unmatched bases: 4. Unique molecular identifiers were incorporated into the prepared TCRbeta library. MiXCR, applied by TCRdb to the PCR reads, yields one record per CDR3 protein. The repertoire holds 800,000 to 1,000,000 distinct CDR3 sequences, with about 26% as singletons. This TCR came from a boy younger than two who had a stem cell transplant for SCID, so the T cells may come from the graft donor. The sequenced sample was PBMCs, mostly from graft donor cells, obtained 360 days after TCRalphabeta/CD19-depleted stem cell transplant. The chain links TRBV7-3 to TRBJ1-2, with 7 bases fitting TRBD1. CDR3 residues: CASSSGGQGYTF. CDR3 nucleotide sequence: TGTGCCAGCAGCTCTGGGGGACAGGGCTACACCTTC.